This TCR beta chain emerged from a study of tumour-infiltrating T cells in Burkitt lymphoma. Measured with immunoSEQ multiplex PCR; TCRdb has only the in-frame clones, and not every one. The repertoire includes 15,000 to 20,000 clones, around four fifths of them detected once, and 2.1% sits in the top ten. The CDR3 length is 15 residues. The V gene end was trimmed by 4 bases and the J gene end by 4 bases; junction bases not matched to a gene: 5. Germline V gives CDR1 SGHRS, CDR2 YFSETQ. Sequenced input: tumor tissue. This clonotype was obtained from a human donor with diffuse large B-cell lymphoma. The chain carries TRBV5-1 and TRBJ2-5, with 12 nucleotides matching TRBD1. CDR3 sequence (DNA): TGCGCCAGCAGCCCAGGGACAGGGGGCGCAGAGACCCAGTACTTC. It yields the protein CASSPGTGGAETQYF.